A selection of T cell receptor beta chains follows, all from one sample in a study of shared clonotypes between healthy human individuals. Repertoires were generated with immunoSEQ multiplex PCR, while TCRdb's copy carries only in-frame clones and drops some. The sample includes around 940,000 clones, approximately 80% of them seen just once. The sequenced sample consisted of memory CD4+ T cells sorted from blood. The receptors were gathered from a man between 18 and 35 years old in good health. The CDR3 runs from the conserved cysteine through the conserved F or W. A D gene is named only where the DNA matches it firmly. Expanded clones are given a class, and other clones once, few, many or no size at all.

cdr3_aa,cdr3_nt,d_call,v_call,j_call,clone_size
CASSPGHSYNEQFF,TGTGCCAGCAGCCCCGGACATTCCTACAATGAGCAGTTCTTC,-,TRBV7-2,TRBJ2-1,-
CASSPNQGSTDTQYF,TGCGCCAGCAGTCCCAACCAGGGTTCCACAGATACGCAGTATTTT,-,TRBV5-1,TRBJ2-3,-
CASSLEGQGVGNTIYF,TGTGCCAGCAGCTTGGAGGGACAGGGGGTCGGAAACACCATATATTTT,TRBD1,TRBV5-6,TRBJ1-3,few
CAWSPPGQSYGYTF,TGTGCCTGGAGTCCGCCGGGACAGAGCTATGGCTACACCTTC,TRBD1,TRBV30,TRBJ1-2,-
CASRARGTGELFF,TGTGCCAGCAGGGCCAGGGGGACCGGGGAGCTGTTTTTT,TRBD1,TRBV2,TRBJ2-2,-
CASSYSAVSYGYTF,TGTGCCAGCAGTTACTCCGCGGTGAGCTATGGCTACACCTTC,-,TRBV6-5,TRBJ1-2,-
CASSTRLDPYNEQFF,TGTGCCAGCAGCACGCGGCTCGACCCCTACAATGAGCAGTTCTTC,-,TRBV7-6,TRBJ2-1,-
CASSLSVGGARSSGNTIYF,TGTGCCAGCAGCTTGTCAGTTGGGGGTGCCCGGAGCTCTGGAAACACCATATATTTT,-,TRBV5-4,TRBJ1-3,-
CASRPSAEAFF,TGTGCCAGCAGGCCGTCGGCTGAAGCTTTCTTT,-,TRBV7-2,TRBJ1-1,-
CASSPPGGGNQPQHF,TGTGCCAGCAGTCCCCCCGGGGGTGGCAATCAGCCCCAGCATTTT,-,TRBV27,TRBJ1-5,once
CASSTSLGTEAFF,TGTGCCAGTAGTACCTCTCTGGGCACTGAAGCTTTCTTT,-,TRBV19,TRBJ1-1,-
CASSWSLGEQYF,TGTGCCAGCAGTTGGTCCTTGGGCGAGCAGTACTTC,-,TRBV2,TRBJ2-7,-
CASSRTSGGAREQFF,TGTGCCAGCAGTCGAACTAGCGGGGGGGCTCGTGAGCAGTTCTTC,TRBD2,TRBV6-5,TRBJ2-1,-
CASSIQGGITEAFF,TGTGCCAGTAGTATACAGGGTGGAATCACTGAAGCTTTCTTT,-,TRBV19,TRBJ1-1,few
CASSERASGSGTGELFF,TGTGCCAGCAGTGAAAGGGCTAGCGGGTCGGGGACCGGGGAGCTGTTTTTT,TRBD2,TRBV2,TRBJ2-2,many
CASSDSGRSYEQYF,TGCGCCAGCAGTGATTCCGGCCGATCCTACGAGCAGTACTTC,-,TRBV10-1,TRBJ2-7,-
CASRATSSYNSPLHF,TGTGCCAGCAGGGCTACGAGCTCCTATAATTCACCCCTCCACTTT,-,TRBV25-1,TRBJ1-6,-
CASSILGQGTYEQYF,TGTGCCAGTAGTATTTTGGGACAGGGGACGTACGAGCAGTACTTC,TRBD1,TRBV19,TRBJ2-7,-
CASSVWTLRFQETQYF,TGTGCCAGCAGCGTTTGGACTTTACGATTCCAAGAGACCCAGTACTTC,-,TRBV7-9,TRBJ2-5,few
CASSLEVAGAYEQYF,TGTGCCAGCAGCTTAGAAGTAGCGGGAGCCTACGAGCAGTACTTC,TRBD2,TRBV7-9,TRBJ2-7,-
CASRNEQFF,TGCGCCAGCCGCAATGAGCAGTTCTTC,-,TRBV5-1,TRBJ2-1,-
CASSQAKRGYNEQFF,TGCGCCAGCAGCCAAGCGAAGCGGGGGTACAATGAGCAGTTCTTC,TRBD2,TRBV4-1,TRBJ2-1,-
CASSLMTDTQYF,TGTGCCAGCTCACTAATGACAGATACGCAGTATTTT,-,TRBV18,TRBJ2-3,-
CASSYSASRQETQYF,TGTGCCAGCAGTTACTCGGCTAGTAGGCAAGAGACCCAGTACTTC,-,TRBV6-5,TRBJ2-5,-
CASSVGPGGAANTGELFF,TGTGCCAGCAGCGTAGGACCCGGGGGCGCGGCGAACACCGGGGAGCTGTTTTTT,-,TRBV9,TRBJ2-2,-
CASSIQGAGDTEAFF,TGCGCCAGCAGCATACAGGGGGCTGGGGACACTGAAGCTTTCTTT,TRBD1,TRBV5-1,TRBJ1-1,-
CSAGSSRHNEQFF,TGCAGCGCAGGAAGTAGCAGACACAATGAGCAGTTCTTC,-,TRBV29-1,TRBJ2-1,-
CASKEGGSHEQFF,TGTGCCAGCAAGGAAGGAGGATCGCATGAGCAGTTCTTC,-,TRBV6-6,TRBJ2-1,-
CASSLELTKETQYF,TGCGCCAGCAGCTTGGAACTTACTAAAGAGACCCAGTACTTC,-,TRBV5-1,TRBJ2-5,-
CASSRDRESPFEQYF,TGTGCCAGCAGTCGGGACAGGGAATCCCCCTTCGAGCAGTACTTC,TRBD1,TRBV6-6,TRBJ2-7,-
CASKKTPYNEQFF,TGTGCCAGCAAGAAGACTCCTTACAATGAGCAGTTCTTC,-,TRBV6-5,TRBJ2-1,-